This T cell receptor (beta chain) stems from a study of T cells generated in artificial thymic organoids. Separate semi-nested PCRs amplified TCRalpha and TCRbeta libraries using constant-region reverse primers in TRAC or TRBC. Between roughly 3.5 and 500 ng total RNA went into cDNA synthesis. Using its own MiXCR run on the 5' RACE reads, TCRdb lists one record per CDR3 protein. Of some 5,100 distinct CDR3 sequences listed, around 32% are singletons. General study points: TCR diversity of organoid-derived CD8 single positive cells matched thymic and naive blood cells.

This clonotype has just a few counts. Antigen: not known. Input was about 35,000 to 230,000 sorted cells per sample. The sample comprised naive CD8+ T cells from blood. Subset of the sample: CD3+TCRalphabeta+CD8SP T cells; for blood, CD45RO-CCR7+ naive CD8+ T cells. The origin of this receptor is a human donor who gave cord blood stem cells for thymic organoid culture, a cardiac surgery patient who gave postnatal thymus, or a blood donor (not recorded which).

The DNA of the CDR3 is TGTGCCAGCAGCTACACCTACGAGCAGTACTTC. Amino acid sequence: CASSYTYEQYF. The chain joins TRBV27 to TRBJ2-7; D call uncertain. This CDR3 region has 11 residues. Trimming cost V 6 bases and J 2 bases, with 5 bases left between them. Germline lookup yields CDR1 MNHEY and CDR2 SMNVEV (reference sequence).